The present TCR beta chain was sequenced within a study of T cell repertoires in cytomegalovirus infection. Study-level background: It was recently identified HLA-C-restricted and well-studied HLA-B-restricted CMV epitopes that the study used. Both a matching HLA type and CMV infection were indicated by public TCR beta signatures.

Via MiXCR, TCRdb re-called the reads, giving one row per CDR3 protein. This sample has just over 450,000 distinct CDR3 sequences, with approximately 40% found just once. Study-wide findings and caveats: Across the ex vivo response, the dominant clonotypes were HLA-C-restricted CMV-specific TCR beta clonotypes. Frequencies of public TCR beta families were cumulated, and this identified carriers of CMV plus the relevant HLA.

With respect to this clonotype: What it binds is not known.

The CDR3 has 15 amino acids. Germline V gene data show CDR1 as DFQATT and CDR2 as SNEGSKA (reference sequence). Trimming cost V 3 bases and J 0 bases; bases outside gene matches: 4. The specimen was cultured PBMCs, collected from culture after CMV antigen stimulation. This rearrangement joins TRBV20-1 to TRBJ2-7; TRBD2 agrees at 11 bases. The TCR was taken from a human donor in good health (CMV status not recorded). Some clones in this sample may be carry-over from other donors' samples. CDR3 sequence reads: CSARVGLAGSYEQYF. CDR3 coding DNA: TGCAGTGCTAGGGTCGGACTAGCGGGCTCCTACGAGCAGTACTTC.